One and the same sample provided the 29 T cell receptor beta chains below, sequenced in a study of tumor-infiltrating lymphocytes in primary liver carcinoma. DNA and RNA were both co-extracted from approximately 20-30 mg of bulk tissue that had not been sorted. From roughly 500 ng total RNA, TCR beta cDNA was generated with a primer in the constant region. Slightly modified ARM-PCR with three nested multiplex PCR rounds yielded TCR beta libraries. Amplification in the first two PCR rounds was performed using TRBV1-TRBV30 forward primers and a C-beta reverse primer for approximately 10 cycles each. In TCRdb, the multiplex PCR reads were re-called with MiXCR into one record per CDR3 protein. The sample lists fewer than 150,000 distinct CDR3 sequences; less than 80% were seen once. The sequenced sample was liver tumor tissue from sampling region 1. This sample's subset: tumor region T1, superior pole. These receptors all stem from a woman aged 55-70 years with primary liver carcinoma and hepatitis B virus infection.

For this clonotype: One end of the junction does not line up with germline, which may come from a read error. CDR3 in amino acids: CASRESFEGYGQYF. Written as DNA, the CDR3 is TGTGCCAGCAGAGAATCTTTCGAGGGGTACGGGCAGTACTTC. V usage is TRBV6-1 and J usage is TRBJ2-7; D may correspond to TRBD1 or TRBD2 (5 bases each). The V gene's germline CDR1 is MNHNS and CDR2 SASEGT. This CDR3 has 14 amino acids.

The chain carries TRBV11-2 and TRBJ2-7; D may be TRBD1 (5 bases). V was pared by 6 bases and J by 5 bases, with 14 bases between. Germline V CDR1 and CDR2: SGHAT, FQNNGV. The CDR3 totals 13 residues. The CDR3 protein is CASRVHGAHEQYF. In nucleotides, the CDR3 is TGTGCCAGCAGGGTCCATGGGGCCCACGAGCAGTACTTC.

The chain uses TRBV11-2 and TRBJ2-5; D possibly corresponds to TRBD2 (7 bases). Per the germline V gene, CDR1 is SGHAT and CDR2 is FQNNGV. V was pared by 5 bases and J by 5 bases, with 24 bases between. CDR3 length: 17 amino acids. The CDR3, as DNA: TGTGCCAGCAGCAGACCTACAGGGATCACCGGGGGGGAGACCCAGTACTTC. Translation gives CASSRPTGITGGETQYF. The full variable domain, rest sourced from reference TRBV11-2 and TRBJ2-5, is EAGVAQSPRYKIIEKRQSVAFWCNPISGHATLYWYQQILGQGPKLLIQFQNNGVVDDSQLPKDRFSAERLKGVDSTLKIQPAKLEDSAVYLCASSRPTGITGGETQYFGPGTRLLVL.

On this clonotype itself: Just one base apart from a much larger clone, this may be a read error. The chain has TRBV6-5 and TRBJ2-6, with D perhaps matching TRBD1 (6 bases). V was cut by 7 bases and J by 2 bases, with 12 bases left in between. This CDR3 has 15 residues. Germline CDR1 MNHEY, CDR2 SVGAGI. The DNA of the CDR3 is TGTGCCAGCAATAAACAGGGCCCTGGGGCCAACGTCCTGACTTTC. Translated: CASNKQGPGANVLTF.

This clonotype came up once. The V call is TRBV29-1, the J call TRBJ2-5, with D possibly TRBD2 on 6 matching bases. Germline V gives CDR1 SQVTM, CDR2 ANQGSEA. The length of the CDR3 is 14 residues. V was cut by 4 bases and J by 4 bases, with 16 bases left in between. CDR3 amino acids: CSVVGRSGPETQYF. CDR3 in DNA: TGCAGCGTTGTAGGGAGGTCTGGACCAGAGACCCAGTACTTC.

To note about this clonotype: Sequence at one end of the junction differs from germline and may be a read error. The rearrangement joins TRBV11-3 to TRBJ2-7, with a weak D call TRBD2 (6 bases). The CDR3 contains 18 residues. Germline V gene sequence: CDR1 SGHNT, CDR2 YENEEA. CDR3 coding DNA: TGTGCCAGTAGCTTAGAGAGGAAGGGAGGCCACAGCTCCTACGAGCAGTACTTC. It translates to CASSLERKGGHSSYEQYF.

This chain joins TRBV7-9 and TRBJ2-1; D ambiguous. V shed 4 bases and J shed 9 bases, with 10 bases lying between them. The CDR3 consists of 12 residues. CDR1 and CDR2 from the germline V gene are SEHNR and FQNEAQ (reference sequence). Written as DNA, the CDR3 is TGTGCCAGCAGCTCCCGGTCGGTTGAGCAGTTCTTC. Protein: CASSSRSVEQFF.

This clonotype was observed at least ten times. This chain links TRBV6-6 with TRBJ2-7; either TRBD1 or TRBD2 may fit D (5 bases each). CDR1 and CDR2 from the germline V gene are MNHNY and SVGAGI (reference sequence). The CDR3 loop spans 14 amino acids. V lost 6 bases to trimming and J lost 2 bases, with 14 bases between them. DNA for the CDR3: TGTGCCAGCAGGAGACGGGACGGGGCCTACGAGCAGTACTTC. Amino acids: CASRRRDGAYEQYF.

Concerning this clonotype: The conserved closing phenylalanine or tryptophan is absent in this CDR3, likely reflecting a read error. It is unclear where the CDR3 begins or ends on the DNA, so no DNA is shown, and the CDR3 is as TCRdb lists it. V is TRBV11-2 and J is TRBJ1-1; the D call TRBD1 from the table was never checked on the DNA. Per germline, CDR1 SGHAT and CDR2 FQNNGV. 15 amino acids form the CDR3, both terminal residues included. The CDR3 sequence: CASSPRGQGYTEVFL.

Remarks on this clonotype: At one end, the junction sequence differs from germline, possibly due to a read error. The chain has TRBV28 and TRBJ2-1; 12 bases fit TRBD1. From germline, CDR1 is MDHEN and CDR2 SYDVKM. The CDR3 is 17 amino acids. CDR3 amino acids: CANSPWGQGALHNEQFF. The DNA of the CDR3 is TGTGCCAACAGTCCCTGGGGACAGGGGGCTCTTCACAATGAGCAGTTCTTC.

A few counts support this clonotype. The chain has TRBV5-1 and TRBJ2-1; 13 nucleotides align to TRBD2. CDR1 and CDR2 from the germline V gene are SGHRS and YFSETQ. V was pared by 5 bases and J by 2 bases, with 4 bases of the junction left unmatched. This CDR3 region has 16 residues. The CDR3 protein is CASSYGLAGAYNEQFF. In DNA form, the CDR3 reads TGCGCCAGCAGTTACGGACTAGCGGGAGCCTACAATGAGCAGTTCTTC.

Of note for this clonotype: Just one base apart from a much larger clone, this may be a read error. The conserved final phenylalanine or tryptophan is absent from the CDR3, which likely points to a read error. The V call is TRBV30, the J call TRBJ2-6; 7 bases agree with TRBD1. Germline V gene lookup returns CDR1 GTSNPN and CDR2 SVGIG (reference sequence). The CDR3 has 13 residues. After removal of 5 bases from V and 2 bases from J, the junction contained 0 bases not matched to a gene. The CDR3: CAWDRAGANVLTL. DNA of the CDR3: TGTGCCTGGGACAGGGCTGGGGCCAACGTCCTGACTCTC.

Points on this clonotype: The junction differs from germline at one of its ends, possibly a read error. The rearrangement uses TRBV28 and TRBJ2-3; D perhaps matches TRBD2 (5 bases). This CDR3 is 14 amino acids long. CDR1 is MDHEN and CDR2 is SYDVKM in the germline V gene. For the CDR3, the DNA is TGCGCCAGCAGAAGGTGGACTGGCACAGATACGCAGTATTTT. Encoded protein: CASRRWTGTDTQYF.

Notes on this clonotype: Here the CDR3 omits its conserved ending phenylalanine or tryptophan, so a read error is the likely source. The chain joins TRBV11-3 to TRBJ2-7; D unclear. CDR3 length: 11 residues. CDR1 and CDR2 (germline): SGHNT, YENEEA. The CDR3 sequence is CANSYGYEQYS. The CDR3 DNA reads TGTGCCAACAGCTATGGATACGAGCAGTACTCC.

To note about this clonotype: A much larger clone is a single base away; this may be a read error. V usage is TRBV12-3 or TRBV12-4 and J usage is TRBJ2-1; D uncertain. The CDR3 runs 11 residues. Trimming took 3 bases from V and 12 from J, leaving 9 bases between them. The DNA for the CDR3 is TGTGCCAGCAGTTTTACCGATGGGCAGTTCTTC. Translation: CASSFTDGQFF.

This clonotype was recorded many times. The chain joins TRBV12-3 or TRBV12-4 to TRBJ2-5; D gene uncertain. Trimming took off 0 bases at V and 0 bases at J, with 17 bases between the two ends. The CDR3 is made up of 18 amino acids. The CDR3 loop is CASSLAGRRPMYQETQYF. As DNA, the CDR3 is TGTGCCAGCAGTTTAGCGGGCAGGCGGCCAATGTACCAAGAGACCCAGTACTTC.

Comments on this clonotype: Germline and junction disagree at one end, which may indicate a read error. The chain employs TRBV28 and TRBJ1-1; a weak D match, TRBD1 (5 bases). This CDR3 is built from 13 residues. Germline assignment: CDR1 MDHEN and CDR2 SYDVKM. The CDR3 spells CANSLGGNTEAFF. CDR3 DNA sequence: TGTGCCAACAGTTTGGGGGGGAACACTGAAGCTTTCTTT.

This clonotype was seen a few times. The chain joins TRBV5-1 to TRBJ2-3; 7 positions agree with TRBD2. The CDR3 contains 15 residues. The germline V gene has CDR1 SGHRS and CDR2 YFSETQ. V shed 2 bases, J shed 1 base, and the junction held 4 bases outside the gene matches. CDR3 sequence: CASSFSTSGTDTQYF. The CDR3 region has the DNA TGCGCCAGCAGCTTTTCCACTAGCGGCACAGATACGCAGTATTTT.

In DNA form, the CDR3 reads TGCAGCGTCCAGTTAGGGGGCGAGTTTACCGAAGCTTTCTTT. The encoded protein is CSVQLGGEFTEAFF. The chain has TRBV29-1 and TRBJ1-1; 7 bases line up with TRBD1. Germline-derived CDR1 and CDR2 are SQVTM and ANQGSEA. Trimming at V came to 6 bases and at J to 8 bases, leaving 15 bases not matched to a gene. The CDR3 runs to 14 residues.

The gene calls are TRBV10-2 and TRBJ2-1; D unresolved. This CDR3 is built from 14 residues. The V gene lost 3 bases and the J gene lost 13 bases, with 19 bases spanning the gap. The germline gives CDR1 WSHSY, CDR2 SAAADI. CDR3 sequence: CASSDGRYQETQFF. In nucleotides, the CDR3 is TGCGCCAGCAGTGACGGCAGGTACCAAGAGACCCAGTTCTTC.

To note about this clonotype: Sequence at one end of the junction differs from germline and may be a read error. The rearrangement joins TRBV28 to TRBJ1-2; D uncertain. In germline, CDR1 is MDHEN, CDR2 SYDVKM. The CDR3 covers 12 residues. CDR3 DNA sequence: TGTGCCGGCAGTTTGGCAGCATATGGCTACACCTTC. Its translation is CAGSLAAYGYTF.

The chain combines TRBV4-1 with TRBJ2-1; D remains unclear. Germline V gene lookup returns CDR1 MGHRA and CDR2 YSYEKL. The CDR3 length is 12 residues. Written as DNA, the CDR3 is TGCATCAGCAGCCAAGATGGTAGTGAGCAGTTCTTC. Protein sequence: CISSQDGSEQFF.

About this clonotype: This is likely a read error, given that the CDR3 carries no conserved phenylalanine or tryptophan at its end. The rearrangement links TRBV6-6 to TRBJ1-1; 9 bases are shared with TRBD1. The germline V gene has CDR1 MNHNY and CDR2 SVGAGI (reference sequence). Unmatched junction bases numbered 6, after V lost 4 bases and J lost 0 bases. The CDR3 totals 16 residues. The CDR3 DNA reads as TGTGCCAGCAGTTCCCCCGGGACAGGGATGAACACTGAAGCTTTCCTT. This gives the protein CASSSPGTGMNTEAFL.

This rearrangement joins TRBV7-3 to TRBJ2-7; D possibly uses TRBD1 or TRBD2 (5 bases each). Germline V gene data show CDR1 as SGHTA and CDR2 as FQGTGA. Trimming removed 7 bases from V and 3 bases from J, with 28 bases in between. The CDR3 covers 18 residues. DNA of the CDR3: TGTGCCAGCATCCTAGGGTCTCCGGGGCCCTACGTTCTCTACGAGCAGTACTTC. Residues: CASILGSPGPYVLYEQYF.

This clonotype has ten or more counts. This chain connects TRBV11-2 to TRBJ2-2; D gene uncertain. The CDR3 extends over 12 amino acids. Germline loops: CDR1 SGHAT, CDR2 FQNNGV. V was trimmed by 6 bases and J by 5 bases, leaving 7 bases between them. CDR3 sequence reads: CASRDGTGELFF. CDR3 in DNA: TGTGCCAGCAGGGACGGAACCGGGGAGCTGTTTTTT. Full variable domain (outside the CDR3, taken from reference TRBV11-2 and TRBJ2-2): EAGVAQSPRYKIIEKRQSVAFWCNPISGHATLYWYQQILGQGPKLLIQFQNNGVVDDSQLPKDRFSAERLKGVDSTLKIQPAKLEDSAVYLCASRDGTGELFFGEGSRLTVL.

This sequence joins TRBV6-5 and TRBJ2-7; D is ambiguous. The CDR3 sequence is 11 residues long. V was pared by 10 bases and J by 5 bases, with 12 bases between. The germline CDR1 and CDR2 sequences are MNHEY and SVGAGI. The CDR3 protein is CAITDGHEQYF. DNA of the CDR3: TGTGCCATCACAGACGGCCACGAGCAGTACTTC.

Notes on this clonotype: A much larger clone differs by one base, so this may be a read error. The chain employs TRBV10-2 and TRBJ2-4, with D possibly being TRBD2 (5 bases). The V and J ends lost 3 bases and 6 bases respectively, with 15 bases between them. CDR1 and CDR2 (germline): WSHSY, SAAADI. The CDR3 is 15 amino acids. The CDR3 DNA reads TGCGCCAGCAGTGACAAGGTTGGTAGCGTAAACATTCAGTACTTC. This encodes CASSDKVGSVNIQYF.

Remarks on this clonotype: This may be a read error, as it is one base from a much larger clone. The chain joins TRBV5-1 to TRBJ2-5; perhaps TRBD2 as D (7 bases). The CDR3 is made up of 14 amino acids. The germline CDR1 and CDR2 sequences are SGHRS and YFSETQ. This chain's CDR3 is CASGLEGGAETQYF. The DNA for the CDR3 is TGCGCCAGCGGCTTGGAAGGGGGGGCAGAGACCCAGTACTTC.

This clonotype was counted many times. Relative to the germline gene, one junction end is altered; a read error may explain this. The rearrangement links TRBV10-1 to TRBJ2-3; D might be TRBD2 (6 bases). The CDR3 has 15 amino acids. Germline CDR1 and CDR2: WNHNN and SYGVQD (reference sequence). CDR3 in DNA: TGCGCCAACAGTGAGTCTGTTAGCGGTTCTGATACGCAGTATTTT. It yields the protein CANSESVSGSDTQYF.